This TCR beta chain is drawn from a study of cytomegalovirus exposure and HLA in healthy donors. Broader study findings: Researchers counted some 150 TCR beta chains as cytomegalovirus-associated.

Sequenced by immunoSEQ multiplex PCR; TCRdb stores in-frame clones only, minus some. The sample has about 150,000 clones, 86% seen once. Concerning this clone: Its specificity is unknown.

The sequencing sample was made of PBMCs. The sequence was obtained from a man younger than 30 in good health and CMV-seropositive.

CDR3 amino acids: CASSLQGAGYEQYF. The CDR3 DNA sequence: TGTGCCAGCAGTTTACAGGGGGCAGGCTACGAGCAGTACTTC. The rearrangement links TRBV27 to TRBJ2-7; 8 nucleotides align to TRBD1. Unmatched junction bases numbered 3, after V lost 2 bases and J lost 3 bases. The CDR3 extends over 14 amino acids. Germline CDR1 reads MNHEY; CDR2 reads SMNVEV (reference sequence).